This T cell receptor beta chain was observed in a study of T-cell reconstitution after alpha-beta-depleted transplantation in children. Overall study results and limits: Hyperexpanded clones declined; after one year, newly produced T cells mostly supplied diversity. Certain patients had high TCRbeta diversity at day 60, and it came from recipient T cells and thymic progenitors that survived. Expanded graft clones numbering several hundred reportedly gave rise to alpha-beta T cells about two months after transplant.

Unique molecular identifiers were used in preparing the TCRbeta library. TCRdb passed the PCR reads through MiXCR, listing each CDR3 protein once. The sample includes 500,000 or so distinct CDR3 sequences, around 10% of them seen just once. This clonotype was recorded at least ten times. Its antigen remains unknown. Sequencing was performed on PBMCs, mostly from graft donor cells, taken 180 days after TCRalphabeta/CD19-depleted stem cell transplant. This TCR was sampled from a female patient younger than 10 who had a stem cell transplant for aplastic anemia, so the T cells may come from the graft donor.

CDR3 protein: CASSPGLAGDNEQFF. The DNA for the CDR3 is TGTGCCAGCTCACCGGGACTAGCGGGAGACAATGAGCAGTTCTTC. This sequence joins TRBV18 and TRBJ2-1; 14 bases are a match to TRBD2. V lost 3 bases to trimming and J lost 5 bases; unmatched junction nucleotides: 0. Germline lookup yields CDR1 KGHSH and CDR2 LQKENI. This CDR3 is built from 15 residues.